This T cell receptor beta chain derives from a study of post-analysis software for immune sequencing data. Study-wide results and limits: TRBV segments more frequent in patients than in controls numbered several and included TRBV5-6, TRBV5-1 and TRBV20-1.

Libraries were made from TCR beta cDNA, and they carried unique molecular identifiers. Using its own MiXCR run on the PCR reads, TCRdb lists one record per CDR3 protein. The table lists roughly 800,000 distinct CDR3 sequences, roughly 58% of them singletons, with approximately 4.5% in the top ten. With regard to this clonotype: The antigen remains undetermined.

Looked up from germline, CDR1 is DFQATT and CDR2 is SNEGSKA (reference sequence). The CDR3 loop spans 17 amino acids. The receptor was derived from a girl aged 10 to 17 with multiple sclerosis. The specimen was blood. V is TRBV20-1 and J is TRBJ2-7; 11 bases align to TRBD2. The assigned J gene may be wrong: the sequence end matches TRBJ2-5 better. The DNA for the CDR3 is TGCAGTGCTAGAGATCACTCTGTAGCGGGAGGGTCAGAGACCCAGTACTTC. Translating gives CSARDHSVAGGSETQYF.